The rows below give T cell receptor beta chains drawn from one sample of a study of OX40 agonist ivuxolimab in advanced cancers. The repertoire was sequenced with immunoSEQ multiplex PCR; TCRdb's copy has only in-frame clones and lacks some. The data show some 48,000 clones, with around 74% seen just once and 1.5% to 2% held by the top ten. The material sequenced was CD4+ or CD8+ T cells sorted from blood, taken in a trial of the OX40 agonist ivuxolimab. The source is an adult with an advanced solid tumor such as melanoma, head and neck, liver or kidney cancer. Both conserved end residues are part of each CDR3. A D gene is named only where the DNA matches it firmly. Clone size is shown for a subset of rows, as once, few, many or a class of expanded clone.

D,V,J,size,length,CDR3,DNA
TRBD1,TRBV6-5,TRBJ1-6,.,15,CASSYTTGDNSPLHF,TGTGCCAGCAGTTACACAACAGGGGACAATTCACCCCTCCACTTT
TRBD2,TRBV5-6,TRBJ2-7,.,15,CASSTKPGLEYGRYF,TGTGCCAGCAGCACGAAACCGGGACTAGAGTATGGACGGTACTTC
TRBD1,TRBV7-2,TRBJ2-7,once,16,CASSPREGAGSYEQYF,TGTGCCAGCAGCCCCCGCGAGGGGGCGGGCTCCTACGAGCAGTACTTC
TRBD1,TRBV7-2,TRBJ1-5,.,14,CASSSDRGNQPQHF,TGTGCCAGCAGCTCTGACAGGGGCAATCAGCCCCAGCATTTT
.,TRBV7-3,TRBJ2-6,.,16,CASSAPGISGANVLTF,TGTGCCAGCAGCGCCCCTGGAATCTCTGGGGCCAACGTCCTGACTTTC
TRBD1,TRBV7-9,TRBJ1-1,.,14,CASSVRGDSLEAFF,TGTGCCAGCAGCGTGAGGGGGGACAGCCTTGAAGCTTTCTTT
.,TRBV5-4,TRBJ1-1,.,15,CASSLYQKKNTEAFF,TGTGCCAGCAGCTTGTATCAGAAGAAGAACACTGAAGCTTTCTTT
TRBD1,TRBV19,TRBJ2-7,once,14,CASSPDRGFTRQYF,TGTGCCAGTAGTCCCGACAGGGGGTTCACTCGGCAGTACTTC
.,TRBV20-1,TRBJ2-3,few,11,CSAMNPDTQYF,TGCAGTGCTATGAACCCAGATACGCAGTATTTT
.,TRBV7-9,TRBJ1-1,.,12,CASSLGGSEAFF,TGTGCCAGCAGCTTAGGGGGGTCTGAAGCTTTCTTT
TRBD1,TRBV5-6,TRBJ1-5,.,15,CASSLGQGANQPQHF,TGTGCCAGCAGCTTAGGACAGGGGGCAAATCAGCCCCAGCATTTT
TRBD2,TRBV7-2,TRBJ2-1,few,16,CASSPRLSSGNNEQFF,TGTGCCAGCAGCCCCCGTTTGTCTAGCGGGAACAATGAGCAGTTCTTC
TRBD1,TRBV15,TRBJ2-3,.,17,CATSRGGQGIGGDTQYF,TGTGCCACCAGCAGGGGGGGACAGGGCATAGGAGGAGATACGCAGTATTTT
.,TRBV28,TRBJ1-1,few,15,CASSIRQLMNTEAFF,TGTGCCAGCAGTATACGACAGCTCATGAACACTGAAGCTTTCTTT
.,TRBV7-3,TRBJ2-3,.,15,CASSLPGSSTDTQYF,TGTGCCAGCAGCTTACCGGGATCTAGCACAGATACGCAGTATTTT
TRBD2,TRBV6-5,TRBJ2-1,.,14,CASGLAGGYNEQFF,TGTGCCAGCGGACTAGCGGGAGGATACAATGAGCAGTTCTTC
TRBD2,TRBV10-1,TRBJ2-1,.,16,CASSESKAGGYNEQFF,TGCGCCAGCAGTGAGTCGAAAGCGGGAGGTTACAATGAGCAGTTCTTC
TRBD2,TRBV6-5,TRBJ2-5,.,12,CAIRGVQETQYF,TGTGCCATCCGGGGGGTCCAAGAGACCCAGTACTTC
.,TRBV30,TRBJ1-1,few,15,CAWSVLPRGNTEAFF,TGTGCCTGGAGTGTACTCCCCAGGGGGAACACTGAAGCTTTCTTT
TRBD2,TRBV4-2,TRBJ2-7,.,15,CASSQDPLAGYEQYF,TGTGCCAGCAGCCAAGATCCCCTAGCGGGTTACGAGCAGTACTTC
.,TRBV19,TRBJ1-5,.,16,CASSISRVRANQPQHF,TGTGCCAGTAGTATTAGCAGGGTGAGGGCTAATCAGCCCCAGCATTTT
.,TRBV9,TRBJ2-3,.,15,CASSVEIGSTDTQYF,TGTGCCAGCAGCGTAGAAATAGGGAGCACAGATACGCAGTATTTT
.,TRBV7-9,TRBJ1-1,.,16,CASSFGPAHMNTEAFF,TGTGCCAGCAGCTTCGGACCAGCCCATATGAACACTGAAGCTTTCTTT
TRBD1,TRBV6-5,TRBJ2-5,.,13,CASSDRGREPNYF,TGTGCCAGCAGCGACAGGGGGCGGGAGCCTAACTACTTC
TRBD2,TRBV5-5,TRBJ2-7,once,14,CASSLPAGGYEQYF,TGTGCCAGCAGCTTACCAGCGGGGGGCTACGAGCAGTACTTC
.,TRBV11-2,TRBJ1-2,.,13,CASSLGRAYGYTF,TGTGCCAGCAGCTTAGGGAGGGCCTATGGCTACACCTTC
TRBD1,TRBV11-1,TRBJ2-7,.,15,CASSFRGQGGYEQYF,TGTGCCAGCAGCTTCCGCGGACAGGGGGGGTACGAGCAGTACTTC
.,TRBV10-3,TRBJ2-2,.,13,CAISEEDTGELFF,TGTGCCATCAGTGAGGAAGACACCGGGGAGCTGTTTTTT
.,TRBV5-8,TRBJ2-2,.,14,CASSPMWGTGELFF,TGTGCCAGCAGCCCCATGTGGGGAACCGGGGAGCTGTTTTTT
TRBD1,TRBV29-1,TRBJ2-7,.,15,CSVGEGTGKGYEQYF,TGCAGCGTTGGAGAGGGGACAGGGAAGGGCTACGAGCAGTACTTC
.,TRBV2,TRBJ1-5,.,13,CATALQANQPQHF,TGTGCCACCGCGCTACAGGCCAATCAGCCCCAGCATTTT
.,TRBV2,TRBJ1-2,.,11,CASSSQGGYTF,TGTGCCAGCAGCTCCCAGGGCGGCTACACCTTC
TRBD1,TRBV9,TRBJ1-3,.,13,CASSRQGGNTIYF,TGTGCCAGCAGCAGACAGGGGGGAAACACCATATATTTT
TRBD2,TRBV6-5,TRBJ2-7,.,15,CASAGERGFLHEQYF,TGTGCCAGCGCTGGGGAGCGGGGCTTCCTCCACGAGCAGTACTTC
.,TRBV5-1,TRBJ2-3,.,16,CASSITTRSSTDTQYF,TGCGCCAGCAGCATTACGACCAGATCTAGCACAGATACGCAGTATTTT
TRBD2,TRBV6-5,TRBJ2-5,.,15,CASSHSGTYQETQYF,TGTGCCAGCAGTCATAGCGGGACGTACCAAGAGACCCAGTACTTC
TRBD1,TRBV19,TRBJ2-3,.,14,CASYVTGHTDTQYF,TGTGCCAGCTACGTGACAGGGCACACAGATACGCAGTATTTT
.,TRBV7-2,TRBJ1-2,.,13,CASSIRTNSGYTF,TGTGCCAGCAGCATACGGACAAATAGTGGCTACACCTTC
.,TRBV28,TRBJ2-7,.,15,CASSLATDPTYEQYF,TGTGCCAGCAGTTTAGCCACAGACCCCACCTACGAGCAGTACTTC
.,TRBV6-1,TRBJ2-4,once,11,CASTGVDIQYF,TGTGCCAGCACAGGGGTAGACATTCAGTACTTC
.,TRBV5-4,TRBJ2-5,.,14,CASSRPPSGTGQYF,TGTGCCAGCAGCCGGCCCCCGTCAGGTACAGGGCAGTACTTC
TRBD1,TRBV2,TRBJ2-5,.,15,CASTQDRGQIETQYF,TGTGCCAGCACCCAGGACAGGGGGCAGATCGAGACCCAGTACTTC
.,TRBV30,TRBJ1-4,.,13,CAWVGPRNEKLFF,TGTGCCTGGGTAGGGCCTAGGAATGAAAAACTGTTTTTT
.,TRBV5-1,TRBJ2-7,.,14,CASSLLGREYEQYF,TGCGCCAGCAGCTTGCTGGGTAGAGAATACGAGCAGTACTTC
.,TRBV7-9,TRBJ2-7,.,14,CASSFGPIGDEQYF,TGTGCCAGCAGCTTCGGACCCATAGGGGACGAGCAGTACTTC
.,TRBV21-1,TRBJ1-5,.,16,CASSKKRRDDNQPQHF,TGTGCCAGCAGCAAGAAGAGGCGGGACGACAATCAGCCCCAGCATTTT
.,TRBV20-1,TRBJ1-5,medium-sized,9,CSASQPQHF,TGCAGTGCAAGTCAGCCCCAGCATTTT
TRBD2,TRBV7-3,TRBJ2-2,few,19,CASSLRPGTSGGAAGELFF,TGTGCCAGCAGCCTACGTCCCGGGACTAGCGGGGGGGCCGCCGGGGAGCTGTTTTTT
.,TRBV7-9,TRBJ1-4,.,12,CASSPEGEKLFF,TGTGCCAGCAGCCCGGAGGGTGAAAAACTGTTTTTC
.,TRBV5-4,TRBJ2-1,few,19,CASSLRRGRGMTLPDEQFF,TGTGCCAGCAGCTTGAGGCGAGGGAGAGGTATGACTCTCCCCGATGAGCAGTTCTTC
TRBD1,TRBV19,TRBJ1-5,.,14,CASSVTGGNQPQHF,TGTGCCAGTAGTGTTACAGGGGGCAATCAGCCCCAGCATTTT
TRBD1,TRBV6-5,TRBJ1-1,.,13,CASSRDRTTEAFF,TGTGCCAGCAGCAGGGACAGGACCACTGAAGCTTTCTTT
.,TRBV11-1,TRBJ1-2,.,13,CASSPGSIYGYTF,TGTGCCAGCAGCCCCGGGTCTATCTATGGCTACACCTTC